This TCR beta chain was recovered during a study of shared clonotypes between healthy human individuals. Across the study: There were three CD4 naive, three CD4 memory, two CD8 naive and one CD8 memory plates per donor.

CDR1 and CDR2 (germline): SGHRS, YFSETQ. The junction had 13 bases not matched to a gene; V was cut back by 0 bases and J by 5 bases. CDR3 length: 19 residues. The authors distributed each subset's genomic DNA evenly over several immunoSEQ plates. Some clones are missing from TCRdb's copy, which holds only in-frame ones; the method was immunoSEQ multiplex PCR. Here the sample spans roughly 1,500,000 clones, 98% to 99% being singletons. Only Caucasian adults living in Nashville, Tennessee made up the donor group. This clonotype originated in a young man in good health. Sequencing input: naive CD4+ T cells sorted from blood. Subset denoted: CD45RA+ positively selected. The genes are TRBV5-1 and TRBJ2-1; 11 bases are shared with TRBD2. The CDR3 spells CASSLDLSLAGGPNNEQFF. In DNA, the CDR3 is TGCGCCAGCAGCTTGGATCTATCGCTAGCGGGAGGACCTAACAATGAGCAGTTCTTC.